The 25 T cell receptor beta chains presented below share a single source sample, sequenced in a study of Graves' ophthalmopathy and Graves' hyperthyroidism. The authors amplified TCR beta CDR3 regions, and they did so from RNA transcripts for repertoire sequencing. First-round RT-PCR with HTBI primers preceded a second-round multiplex PCR. TCRdb reanalysed the multiplex PCR reads using MiXCR and keeps one entry per CDR3 protein. The table shows approximately 640,000 distinct CDR3 sequences, with roughly 39% occurring only once. The sequencing input was peripheral blood. Source of these receptors: an adult man with Graves' ophthalmopathy.

CDR3 coding DNA: TGTGCCAGCAGCCCCAGCTTGAGGGACATTCAGTACTTC. Translation: CASSPSLRDIQYF. The chain is built from TRBV7-9 and TRBJ2-4; TRBD2 might be the D (5 bases). V was pared by 5 bases and J by 8 bases, with 13 bases between. Germline loops: CDR1 SEHNR, CDR2 FQNEAQ (reference sequence). The CDR3 totals 13 residues. Filled out from reference TRBV7-9 and TRBJ2-4, the complete variable domain reads DTGVSQNPRHKITKRGQNVTFRCDPISEHNRLYWYRQTLGQGPEFLTYFQNEAQLEKSRLLSDRFSAERPKGSFSTLEIQRTEQGDSAMYLCASSPSLRDIQYFGAGTRLSVL.

The table lists this clonotype with a few counts. The chain has TRBV12-3 or TRBV12-4 and TRBJ2-7; no clear D. CDR3 length equals 13 residues. The ends were cut back, 3 bases at V and 6 bases at J, with 12 bases in the middle. DNA for the CDR3: TGTGCCAGCAGTTTTCGAGGATTATCCGAGCAGTACTTC. Protein product: CASSFRGLSEQYF.

V and J are TRBV25-1 and TRBJ2-5; 9 nucleotides align to TRBD2. The CDR3 is made up of 15 amino acids. Germline V lookup: CDR1 MGHDK, CDR2 SYGVNS. The trim removed 3 bases at V and 3 bases at J, leaving 5 bases unmatched. CDR3 region: CASSDLLAGKETQYF. CDR3 nucleotide sequence: TGTGCCAGCAGTGATCTTCTAGCGGGGAAAGAGACCCAGTACTTC. Filled out from reference TRBV25-1 and TRBJ2-5, the complete variable domain reads EADIYQTPRYLVIGTGKKITLECSQTMGHDKMYWYQQDPGMELHLIHYSYGVNSTEKGDLSSESTVSRIRTEHFPLTLESARPSHTSQYLCASSDLLAGKETQYFGPGTRLLVL.

This chain joins TRBV20-1 and TRBJ2-5, with TRBD2 matching 14 bases. The CDR3 is 17 residues long. V lost 3 bases to trimming and J lost 5 bases; unmatched junction nucleotides: 11. Germline CDR1 and CDR2: DFQATT and SNEGSKA (reference sequence). CDR3 DNA: TGCAGTGCTAGGGGGACTAGCGGGAGTGTACCAACGGAGACCCAGTACTTC. Encoded protein: CSARGTSGSVPTETQYF.

This clonotype came up many times. This chain connects TRBV2 to TRBJ1-5; D remains ambiguous. The germline V and J ends were trimmed by 5 bases and 5 bases, with 10 bases remaining between them. Germline CDR1 reads SNHLY; CDR2 reads FYNNEI. This CDR3 has 13 amino acids. This CDR3 reads CASSQRVDQPQHF. CDR3 sequence (DNA): TGTGCCAGCAGTCAACGGGTCGATCAGCCCCAGCATTTT.

Ten or more counts support this clonotype. The gene calls are TRBV15 and TRBJ1-2; maybe TRBD1 (5 bases). Germline V gives CDR1 LNHNV, CDR2 YYDKDF (reference sequence). The V gene lost 5 bases and the J gene lost 4 bases, with 11 bases spanning the gap. CDR3 length: 13 amino acids. The DNA for the CDR3 is TGTGCCACCAGCTCAACGACAGCCTATGGCTACACCTTC. Translated: CATSSTTAYGYTF.

The DNA for the CDR3 is TGTGCCTGGAGTCCTTGGGCCGCCAACGTCCTGACTTTC. This gives the protein CAWSPWAANVLTF. The genes are TRBV5-4 and TRBJ2-6; no clear D. The germline CDR1 and CDR2 sequences are SGHNT and YYREEE (reference sequence). CDR3 size: 13 residues. Trimming stripped 10 bases from V and 7 bases from J, with 15 bases between.

The CDR3 coding sequence is TGTGCCAGCAGTGAATCTGGGACCGTCTTCTATGGCTACACCTTC. As protein: CASSESGTVFYGYTF. V is TRBV25-1 and J is TRBJ1-2; D perhaps matches TRBD1 (5 bases). The CDR3 spans 15 residues. V shed 1 base and J shed 4 bases, with 13 bases lying between them. Germline V gene data show CDR1 as MGHDK and CDR2 as SYGVNS.

This clonotype was counted ten times or more. The chain combines TRBV7-2 with TRBJ1-1; no clear D. With 5 bases removed from V and 0 bases from J, the gap between germline ends came to 10 bases. Per the germline V gene, CDR1 is SGHTA and CDR2 is FQGNSA. This CDR3 contains 14 residues. Written as DNA, the CDR3 is TGTGCCAGCAGCCCCCGAGCGCTGAACACTGAAGCTTTCTTT. It codes for CASSPRALNTEAFF.

This clonotype occurred many times. V is TRBV19 and J is TRBJ1-6; tentative D call: TRBD1 (6 bases). V lost 10 bases and J lost 8, with 21 bases in between. This CDR3 has 15 residues. Germline CDR1 reads LNHDA; CDR2 reads SQIVND (reference sequence). CDR3 residues: CATRTEGGAYSPLHF. The CDR3 bases are TGTGCCACCCGAACTGAGGGGGGGGCTTATTCACCCCTCCACTTT.

This clonotype has at least ten counts. The chain combines TRBV9 with TRBJ2-7; unclear D gene. The CDR3 has 14 amino acids. Trimming left V 3 bases short and J 0 bases short, with 10 bases between. CDR1 and CDR2 (germline): SGDLS, YYNGEE. The CDR3 region has the DNA TGTGCCAGCAGCGAGATGGACGCCTCCTACGAGCAGTACTTC. Translation: CASSEMDASYEQYF.

This clonotype was counted many times. The chain has TRBV7-2 and TRBJ1-1; the D gene is possibly TRBD1 (6 bases). The CDR3 runs 17 residues. The V gene's germline CDR1 is SGHTA and CDR2 FQGNSA. V lost 2 bases and J lost 0, with 16 bases in between. The CDR3 DNA sequence: TGTGCCAGCAGCTTATCGGGACACTCCCTCATGAACACTGAAGCTTTCTTT. This translates into CASSLSGHSLMNTEAFF.

The chain has TRBV30 and TRBJ1-2, with TRBD1 identical over 9 bases. Germline assignment: CDR1 GTSNPN and CDR2 SVGIG (reference sequence). The J segment lost 4 bases and the V segment lost 2 bases, leaving 8 bases of the junction unmatched. The CDR3 consists of 15 residues. Here the CDR3 reads CAWSRTGDEGYGYTF. The CDR3 nucleotides are TGTGCCTGGAGTCGGACAGGGGACGAAGGCTATGGCTACACCTTC. The full variable domain, with the rest looked up from reference TRBV30 and TRBJ1-2, is SQTIHQWPATLVQPVGSPLSLECTVEGTSNPNLYWYRQAAGRGLQLLFYSVGIGQISSEVPQNLSASRPQDRQFILSSKKLLLSDSGFYLCAWSRTGDEGYGYTFGSGTRLTVV.

Points on this clonotype: The junction departs from germline at one end; a sequencing error may be responsible. The J gene is TRBJ1-6, the V gene TRBV2; 9 bases are a match to TRBD1. Germline V lookup: CDR1 SNHLY, CDR2 FYNNEI. CDR3 size: 14 residues. The CDR3 loop is CASTRTGDNPPLHF. CDR3 in DNA: TGTGCCAGCACCCGGACAGGGGATAATCCACCCCTCCACTTT.

This clonotype appeared a single time. V is TRBV29-1 and J is TRBJ1-2; maybe TRBD1 (6 bases). The CDR3 runs to 13 residues. The germline CDR1 and CDR2 sequences are SQVTM and ANQGSEA. Trimming cost V 4 bases and J 4 bases, with 13 bases left between them. In nucleotides, the CDR3 is TGCAGCGTTGGTTCAGGGGAGTCCTATGGCTACACCTTC. It translates to CSVGSGESYGYTF.

In regard to this clonotype: It may be a read error: a sequence one base away is much more abundant. The chain uses TRBV24-1 and TRBJ2-7; perhaps TRBD1 as D (5 bases). V was cut by 4 bases and J by 2 bases, with 8 bases left in between. The CDR3 has 13 residues. Germline V gives CDR1 KGHDR, CDR2 SFDVKD. CDR3 DNA sequence: TGTGCCACCAGTGAGACAGCACCCTACGAGCAGTACTTC. Translating gives CATSETAPYEQYF.

This clonotype was counted at least ten times. The genes are TRBV20-1 and TRBJ1-1, with 7 positions matching TRBD1. V lost 6 bases, J lost 3 bases, and 4 bases stayed unmatched. CDR1 is DFQATT and CDR2 is SNEGSKA in the germline V gene (reference sequence). This CDR3 region has 12 residues. The CDR3 nucleotides read TGCAGTGCCTACAGGGGTGACACTGAAGCTTTCTTT. As protein: CSAYRGDTEAFF.

In its sample, this clonotype was seen many times. The chain couples TRBV7-2 to TRBJ2-5, with 13 bases fitting TRBD2. This CDR3 contains 19 residues. The germline V gene has CDR1 SGHTA and CDR2 FQGNSA. The V and J ends lost 1 base and 2 bases, in that order; junction bases with no gene match: 10. CDR3 amino acids: CASSLGLWTSGRRQETQYF. The CDR3 DNA reads TGTGCCAGCAGCTTAGGTCTTTGGACTAGCGGGAGAAGACAAGAGACCCAGTACTTC.

The chain is built from TRBV9 and TRBJ1-6; TRBD1 aligns across 11 bases. V lost 4 bases and J lost 5; bases outside the gene matches: 8. The CDR3 contains 17 residues. Germline V gene sequence: CDR1 SGDLS, CDR2 YYNGEE. CDR3 amino acids: CASSKRTGGTDNSPLHF. DNA of the CDR3: TGTGCCAGCAGCAAAAGGACAGGGGGCACCGATAATTCACCCCTCCACTTT.

There are many counts of this clonotype. J is TRBJ1-4 and V is TRBV29-1; maybe TRBD1 (5 bases). The CDR3 has 13 residues. Germline CDR1 is SQVTM and CDR2 is ANQGSEA. V lost 3 bases, J lost 8 bases, and 13 bases lay in between. CDR3 region: CSVDGTGEEKLFF. In DNA, the CDR3 is TGCAGCGTTGACGGAACAGGAGAAGAAAAACTGTTTTTT.

The rearrangement joins TRBV29-1 to TRBJ2-7; 7 bases are shared with TRBD1. Germline CDR1 reads SQVTM; CDR2 reads ANQGSEA. V lost 6 bases to trimming and J lost 3 bases; unmatched junction nucleotides: 11. This CDR3 has 14 amino acids. CDR3 coding DNA: TGCAGCGTGGTTGGACAGGCATCGGGCTACGAGCAGTACTTC. Its protein product is CSVVGQASGYEQYF.

The V call is TRBV20-1, the J call TRBJ2-2; TRBD2 agrees at 15 bases. The CDR3 runs 16 residues. Germline values: CDR1 DFQATT, CDR2 SNEGSKA (reference sequence). V dropped 6 bases and J dropped 2; count of bases not matched to a gene: 4. The CDR3 protein is CSAGTSGRYNTGELFF. The CDR3 DNA follows: TGCAGTGCCGGGACTAGCGGGAGGTATAACACCGGGGAGCTGTTTTTT.

J is TRBJ2-7 and V is TRBV7-9, with TRBD2 matching over 9 bases. This CDR3 region has 15 residues. V gave up 3 bases and J gave up 2 bases; unmatched junction bases: 5. Germline CDR1 SEHNR, CDR2 FQNEAQ (reference sequence). The CDR3 bases are TGTGCCAGCAGCTTGGCTAGCGGGGCCACCTACGAGCAGTACTTC. Protein sequence: CASSLASGATYEQYF.

This clonotype was picked up many times. This chain joins TRBV20-1 and TRBJ1-1; D remains unclear. The germline V gene has CDR1 DFQATT and CDR2 SNEGSKA (reference sequence). V lost 5 bases and J 1 base, leaving 8 bases between the germline ends. The CDR3 extends over 12 amino acids. CDR3 bases: TGCAGTGCTTCGGACTCGAACACTGAAGCTTTCTTT. The encoded protein is CSASDSNTEAFF.

This clonotype was counted only a few times. V is TRBV30 and J is TRBJ2-7; D remains ambiguous. The CDR3 is 12 amino acids. The germline V and J ends were trimmed by 4 bases and 5 bases, with 12 bases remaining between them. Germline V gives CDR1 GTSNPN, CDR2 SVGIG (reference sequence). The chain's CDR3 is CAWNVGMDEQYF. In nucleotides, the CDR3 is TGTGCCTGGAACGTGGGGATGGACGAGCAGTACTTC.